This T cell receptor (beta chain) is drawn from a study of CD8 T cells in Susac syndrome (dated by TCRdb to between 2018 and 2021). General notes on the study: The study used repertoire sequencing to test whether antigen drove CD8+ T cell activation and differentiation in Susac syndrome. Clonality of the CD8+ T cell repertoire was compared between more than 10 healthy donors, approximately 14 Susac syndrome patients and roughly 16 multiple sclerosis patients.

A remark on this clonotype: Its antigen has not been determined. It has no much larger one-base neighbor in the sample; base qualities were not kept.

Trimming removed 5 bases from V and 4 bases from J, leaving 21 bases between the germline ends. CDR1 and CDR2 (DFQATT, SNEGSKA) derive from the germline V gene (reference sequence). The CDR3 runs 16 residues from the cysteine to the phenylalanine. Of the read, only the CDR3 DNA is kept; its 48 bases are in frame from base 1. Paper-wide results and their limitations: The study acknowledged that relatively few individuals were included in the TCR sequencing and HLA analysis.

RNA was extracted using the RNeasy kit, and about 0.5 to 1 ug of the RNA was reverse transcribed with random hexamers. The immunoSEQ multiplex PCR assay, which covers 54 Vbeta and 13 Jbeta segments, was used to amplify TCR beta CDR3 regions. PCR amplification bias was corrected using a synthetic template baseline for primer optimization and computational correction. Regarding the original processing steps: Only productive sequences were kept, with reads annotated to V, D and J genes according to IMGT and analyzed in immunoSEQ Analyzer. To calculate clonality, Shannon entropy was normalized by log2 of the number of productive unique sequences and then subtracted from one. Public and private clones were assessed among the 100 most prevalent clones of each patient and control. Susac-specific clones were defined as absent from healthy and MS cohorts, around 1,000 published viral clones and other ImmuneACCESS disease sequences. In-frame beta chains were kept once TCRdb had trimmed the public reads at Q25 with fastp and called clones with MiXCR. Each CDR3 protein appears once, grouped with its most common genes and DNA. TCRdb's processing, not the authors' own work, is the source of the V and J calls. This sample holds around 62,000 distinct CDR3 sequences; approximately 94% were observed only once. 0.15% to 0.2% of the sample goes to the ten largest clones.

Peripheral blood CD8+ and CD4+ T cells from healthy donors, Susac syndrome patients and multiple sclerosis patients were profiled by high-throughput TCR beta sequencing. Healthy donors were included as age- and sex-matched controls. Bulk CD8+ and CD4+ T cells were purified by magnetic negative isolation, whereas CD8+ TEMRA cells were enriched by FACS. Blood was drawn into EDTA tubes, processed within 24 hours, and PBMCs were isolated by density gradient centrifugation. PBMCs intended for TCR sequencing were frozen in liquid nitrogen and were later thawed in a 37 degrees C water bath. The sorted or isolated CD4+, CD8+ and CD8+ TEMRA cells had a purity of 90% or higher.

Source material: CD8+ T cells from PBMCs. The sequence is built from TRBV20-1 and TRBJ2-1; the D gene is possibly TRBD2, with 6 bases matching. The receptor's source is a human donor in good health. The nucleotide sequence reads TGCAGTGCTGGGGGGAGGACCCTAACAGTATACAATGAGCAGTTCTTC. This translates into CSAGGRTLTVYNEQFF.